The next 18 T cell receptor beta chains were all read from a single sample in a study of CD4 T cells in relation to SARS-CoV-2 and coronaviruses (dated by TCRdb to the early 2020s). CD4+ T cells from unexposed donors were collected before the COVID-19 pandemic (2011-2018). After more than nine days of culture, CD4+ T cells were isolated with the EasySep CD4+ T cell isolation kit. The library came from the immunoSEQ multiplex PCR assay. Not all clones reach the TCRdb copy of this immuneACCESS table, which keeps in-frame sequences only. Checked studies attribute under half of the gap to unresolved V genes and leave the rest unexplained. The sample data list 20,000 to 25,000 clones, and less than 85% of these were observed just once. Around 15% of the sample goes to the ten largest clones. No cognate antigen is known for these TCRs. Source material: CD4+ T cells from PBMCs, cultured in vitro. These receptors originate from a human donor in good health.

CDR3 residues: CATSRDRGVNTEAFF. In DNA form, the CDR3 reads TGTGCCACCAGCAGAGATCGGGGGGTGAACACTGAAGCTTTCTTT. This rearrangement joins TRBV15 to TRBJ1-1; D is perhaps TRBD1 (5 bases). The CDR3 totals 15 residues. Germline V lookup: CDR1 LNHNV, CDR2 YYDKDF (reference sequence). V shed 0 bases and J shed 0 bases, with 8 bases lying between them. The full variable domain, completed using reference TRBV15 and TRBJ1-1, is DAMVIQNPRYQVTQFGKPVTLSCSQTLNHNVMYWYQQKSSQAPKLLFHYYDKDFNNEADTPDNFQSRRPNTSFCFLDIRSPGLGDTAMYLCATSRDRGVNTEAFFGQGTRLTVV.

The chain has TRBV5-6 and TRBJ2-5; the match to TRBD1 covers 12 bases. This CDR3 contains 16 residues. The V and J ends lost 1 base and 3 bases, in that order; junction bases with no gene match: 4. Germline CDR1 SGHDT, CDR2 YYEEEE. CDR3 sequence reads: CASSLTGTGGEETQYF. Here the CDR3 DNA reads TGTGCCAGCAGCTTGACCGGGACAGGGGGCGAAGAGACCCAGTACTTC.

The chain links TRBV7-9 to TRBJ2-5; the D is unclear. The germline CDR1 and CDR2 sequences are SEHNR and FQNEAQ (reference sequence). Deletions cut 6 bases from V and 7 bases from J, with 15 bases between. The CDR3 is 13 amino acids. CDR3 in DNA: TGTGCCAGCAGACCAAGCCCCGGCGGGACCCAGTACTTC. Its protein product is CASRPSPGGTQYF. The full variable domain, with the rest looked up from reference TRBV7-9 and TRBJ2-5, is DTGVSQNPRHKITKRGQNVTFRCDPISEHNRLYWYRQTLGQGPEFLTYFQNEAQLEKSRLLSDRFSAERPKGSFSTLEIQRTEQGDSAMYLCASRPSPGGTQYFGPGTRLLVL.

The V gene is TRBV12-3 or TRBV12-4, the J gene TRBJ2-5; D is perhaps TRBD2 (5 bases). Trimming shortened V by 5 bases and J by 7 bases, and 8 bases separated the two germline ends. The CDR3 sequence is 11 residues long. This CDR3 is CASSQGGTQYF. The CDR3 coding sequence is TGTGCCAGCAGTCAAGGAGGGACCCAGTACTTC.

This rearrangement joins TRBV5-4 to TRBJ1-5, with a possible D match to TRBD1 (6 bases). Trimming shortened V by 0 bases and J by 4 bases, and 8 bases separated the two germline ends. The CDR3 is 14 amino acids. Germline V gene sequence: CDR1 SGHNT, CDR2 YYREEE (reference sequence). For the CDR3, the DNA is TGTGCCAGCAGCTTGGCGGGGGCTAATCAGCCCCAGCATTTT. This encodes CASSLAGANQPQHF.

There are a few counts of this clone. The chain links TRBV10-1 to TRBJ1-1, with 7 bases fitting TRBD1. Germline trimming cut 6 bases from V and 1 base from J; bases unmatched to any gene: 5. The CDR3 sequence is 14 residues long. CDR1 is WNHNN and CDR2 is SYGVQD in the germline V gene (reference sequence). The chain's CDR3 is CASSPGTANTEAFF. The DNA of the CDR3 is TGCGCCAGCAGCCCGGGGACAGCGAACACTGAAGCTTTCTTT.

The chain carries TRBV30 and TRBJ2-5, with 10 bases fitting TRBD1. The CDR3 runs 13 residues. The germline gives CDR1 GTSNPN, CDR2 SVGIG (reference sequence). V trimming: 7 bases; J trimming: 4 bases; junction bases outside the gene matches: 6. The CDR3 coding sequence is TGTGCCTTGACGACAGGGGGCCGAGAGACCCAGTACTTC. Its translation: CALTTGGRETQYF.

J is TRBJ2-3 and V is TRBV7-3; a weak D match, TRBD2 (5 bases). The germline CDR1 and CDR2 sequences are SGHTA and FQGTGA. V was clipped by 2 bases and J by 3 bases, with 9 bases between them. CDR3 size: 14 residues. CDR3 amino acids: CASSLFGSTDTQYF. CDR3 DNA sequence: TGTGCCAGCAGCTTATTTGGGAGTACAGATACGCAGTATTTT.

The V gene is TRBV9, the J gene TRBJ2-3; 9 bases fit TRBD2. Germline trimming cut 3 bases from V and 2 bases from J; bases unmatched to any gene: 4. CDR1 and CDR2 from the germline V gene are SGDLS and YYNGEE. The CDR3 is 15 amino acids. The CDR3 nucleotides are TGTGCCAGCAGCGAGACTAGCGGATACACAGATACGCAGTATTTT. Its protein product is CASSETSGYTDTQYF.

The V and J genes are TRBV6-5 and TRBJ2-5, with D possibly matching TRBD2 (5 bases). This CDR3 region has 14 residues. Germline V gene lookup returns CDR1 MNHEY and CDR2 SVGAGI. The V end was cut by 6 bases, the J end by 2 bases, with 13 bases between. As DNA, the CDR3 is TGTGCCAGCAGGCCGGGAACCTCTCAAGAGACCCAGTACTTC. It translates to CASRPGTSQETQYF.

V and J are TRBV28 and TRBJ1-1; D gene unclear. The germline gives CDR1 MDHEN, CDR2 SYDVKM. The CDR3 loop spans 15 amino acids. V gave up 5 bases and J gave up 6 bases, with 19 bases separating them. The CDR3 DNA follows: TGTGCCAGCAGTGAGCAGGTCACTCAGCGCGCTGAAGCTTTCTTT. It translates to CASSEQVTQRAEAFF. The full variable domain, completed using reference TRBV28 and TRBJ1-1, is DVKVTQSSRYLVKRTGEKVFLECVQDMDHENMFWYRQDPGLGLRLIYFSYDVKMKEKGDIPEGYSVSREKKERFSLILESASTNQTSMYLCASSEQVTQRAEAFFGQGTRLTVV.

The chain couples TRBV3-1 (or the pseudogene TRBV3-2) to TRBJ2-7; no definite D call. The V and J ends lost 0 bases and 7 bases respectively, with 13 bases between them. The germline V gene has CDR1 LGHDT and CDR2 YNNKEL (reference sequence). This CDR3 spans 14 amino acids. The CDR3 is CASSQEGRAGEQYF. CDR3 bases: TGTGCCAGCAGCCAAGAAGGAAGGGCTGGGGAGCAGTACTTC.

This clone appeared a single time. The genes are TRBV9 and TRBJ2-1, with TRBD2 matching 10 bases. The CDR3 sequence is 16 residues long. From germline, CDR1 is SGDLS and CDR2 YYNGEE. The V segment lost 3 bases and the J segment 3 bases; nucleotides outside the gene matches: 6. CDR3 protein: CASSGQREGHYNEQFF. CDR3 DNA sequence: TGTGCCAGCAGCGGCCAGCGGGAGGGGCACTACAATGAGCAGTTCTTC.

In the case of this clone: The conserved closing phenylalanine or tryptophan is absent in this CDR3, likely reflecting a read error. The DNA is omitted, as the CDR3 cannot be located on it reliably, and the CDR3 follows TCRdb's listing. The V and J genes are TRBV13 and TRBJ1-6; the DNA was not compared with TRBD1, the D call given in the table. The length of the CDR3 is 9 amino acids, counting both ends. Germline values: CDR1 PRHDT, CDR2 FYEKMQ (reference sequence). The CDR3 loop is CASSARDSL.

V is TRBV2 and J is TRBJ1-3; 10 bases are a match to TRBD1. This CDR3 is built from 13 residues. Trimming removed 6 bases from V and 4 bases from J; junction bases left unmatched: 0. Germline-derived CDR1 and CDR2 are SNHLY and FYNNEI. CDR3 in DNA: TGTGCCAGCAGGACAGGGGGCGGAAACACCATATATTTT. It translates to CASRTGGGNTIYF.

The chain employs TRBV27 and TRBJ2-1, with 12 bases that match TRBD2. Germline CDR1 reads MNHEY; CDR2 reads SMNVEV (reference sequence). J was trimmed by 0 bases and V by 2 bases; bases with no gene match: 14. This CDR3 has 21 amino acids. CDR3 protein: CASSLTRAGTSGLSSYNEQFF. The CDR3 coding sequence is TGTGCCAGCAGTTTAACAAGGGCGGGGACTAGCGGGCTTAGCTCCTACAATGAGCAGTTCTTC.

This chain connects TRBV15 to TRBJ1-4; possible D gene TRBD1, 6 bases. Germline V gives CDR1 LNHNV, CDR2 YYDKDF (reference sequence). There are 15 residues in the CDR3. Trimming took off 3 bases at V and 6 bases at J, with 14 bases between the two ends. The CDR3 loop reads CATSRFTGNHEKLFF. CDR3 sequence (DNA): TGTGCCACCAGCAGGTTTACAGGGAACCATGAAAAACTGTTTTTT.

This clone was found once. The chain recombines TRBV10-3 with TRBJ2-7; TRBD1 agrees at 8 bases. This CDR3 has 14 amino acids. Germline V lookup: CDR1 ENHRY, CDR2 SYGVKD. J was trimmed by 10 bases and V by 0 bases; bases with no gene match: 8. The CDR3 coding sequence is TGTGCCATCAGTGAGTCGACAGACAGGGGAGGCCAGTACTTC. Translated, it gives CAISESTDRGGQYF.